This TCR beta chain was retrieved from a study of blood T cell repertoires in COVID-19. Study-wide background: The United States, Italy and Spain provided the acute and convalescent COVID-19 samples. The analysed material was cDNA or gDNA that came from T cells, B-cell-depleted T cells, or PBMCs.

The CDR3 has 14 residues. V dropped 4 bases and J dropped 4; count of bases not matched to a gene: 6. CDR1 SGDLS and CDR2 YYNGEE come from the germline V gene. A few counts support this clone. Study processing details: Amplification of reference gene primers provided the estimated nucleated cell counts. TCRdb's copy holds only in-frame clones and misses some; the assay was immunoSEQ multiplex PCR. V and J calls and clone size are as listed in that table; D and trimming were resolved from the DNA. The sample shows 350,000 to 450,000 clones, about 89% of them seen only once. The sample was peripheral blood. This chain uses TRBV9 with TRBJ1-2, with TRBD1 identical over 8 bases. The clonotype comes from a middle-aged man with acute or convalescent COVID-19. CDR3 sequence: CASSNPGQGYGYTF. CDR3 sequence (DNA): TGTGCCAGCAGCAACCCCGGACAGGGCTATGGCTACACCTTC.